This TCR beta chain was sequenced for a study of blood T cell repertoires in COVID-19. Looking at the study overall: Acute and convalescent COVID-19 specimens originated in the United States, Italy and Spain. Nucleic acid was either cDNA or gDNA, and it came from T cells, B-cell-depleted T cells, or PBMCs.

Original analysis: How many nucleated cells were present was estimated from reference gene primer amplification. Assay: immunoSEQ multiplex PCR; the TCRdb copy retains only in-frame clones and omits some. V, J and clone size are those of that table, while D and trimming were read from the DNA. The sample lists about 100,000 clones; about 80% were seen once. The count of this clone is one. The CDR3 is 14 residues long. Between the trimmed V and J ends, which lost 11 bases and 0 bases, there was a span of 14 bases. The germline V gene has CDR1 SNHLY and CDR2 FYNNEI. The sequenced sample consisted of peripheral blood. The sequence came from a woman aged 70 to 79 with acute or convalescent COVID-19. The V gene is TRBV2, the J gene TRBJ2-1, with D maybe TRBD2 (5 bases). CDR3 sequence (DNA): TGTGCCGCGACCACGGGGAGCTCCTACAATGAGCAGTTCTTC. Translated, it gives CAATTGSSYNEQFF.